This T cell receptor (beta chain) was captured by sequencing in a study of blood T cells in healthy people across ages. With a J-beta primer mix and a sample-barcoded 5' primer, a second PCR ran about 7 to 11 cycles. Each CDR3 protein is one row after TCRdb ran MiXCR on the 5' RACE reads. Among 730,000 or so distinct CDR3 sequences listed, 35% to 50% were seen once. The CDR3 has 13 residues. CDR1 and CDR2 (germline): GTSNPN, SVGIG (reference sequence). The ends were cut back, 5 bases at V and 5 bases at J, with 15 bases in the middle. Researchers report isolating at least 6.5 million PBMCs per sample. No fewer than 5 micrograms of total RNA were isolated from every sample. In this sample, this clonotype turned up many times.

The chain has TRBV30 and TRBJ1-1; a possible D gene is TRBD1 (5 bases). The sequenced sample consisted of blood. The receptor was derived from a man older than 75 in good health. CDR3 DNA sequence: TGTGCCTGGGGCCTCGGGGGGAGGACTGAAGCTTTCTTT. As protein: CAWGLGGRTEAFF.